This entry describes one TCR beta chain. Its antigen is currently unknown. It was with 60 Vbeta and 13 Jbeta primers that the PCR ran. The method was immunoSEQ multiplex PCR; TCRdb's version includes in-frame clones alone and lacks a portion of them. Of 150,000 to 200,000 clones in the sample, about 80% were seen once. The V gene's germline CDR1 is SEHNR and CDR2 FQNEAQ (reference sequence). With 1 base clipped from V and 0 bases from J, the junction kept 1 base outside the gene matches. This CDR3 spans 16 amino acids. This specimen comes from a study of cytomegalovirus exposure and HLA in healthy donors. Broader study findings: A later analysis linked a missense DCLRE1C variant to TCR beta V- and J-gene trimming. In a later analysis, HLA-C alleles had the fewest associated TCRs, DRB1 alleles the most.

This chain uses TRBV7-9 with TRBJ2-3, with 10 bases that match TRBD1. The sample taken for sequencing was PBMCs. The sequence came from a man aged 18-30 years in good health and CMV-seropositive. The CDR3 sequence is CASSLGDRGSTDTQYF. Here the CDR3 DNA reads TGTGCCAGCAGCTTAGGGGACAGGGGAAGCACAGATACGCAGTATTTT.